This T cell receptor (beta chain) came from a study of cytomegalovirus exposure and HLA in healthy donors. Study-level findings and limits: Later analysis found that TCR beta chains associated with HLA were more clonally expanded than other, equally common chains. Follow-up analysis found HLA locus-dependent TCR association rates, highest for DRB1 and lowest for HLA-C.

As regards this clone: Its specificity is unknown.

With 60 Vbeta and 13 Jbeta primers, the PCR was carried out. Produced via immunoSEQ multiplex PCR; TCRdb's table is partial and in-frame only. The specimen's table records about 110,000 clones. The sample was PBMCs. This TCR was sampled from a man between 40 and 49 years old in good health and CMV-seropositive.

CDR3 DNA sequence: TGTGCCAGCACCGAGAAAGCTACGCAGTATTTT. It yields the protein CASTEKATQYF. J is TRBJ2-3 and V is TRBV11-2, with no clear D. The CDR3 spans 11 residues. Trimming took 7 bases from V and 8 from J, leaving 10 bases between them. Germline-derived CDR1 and CDR2 are SGHAT and FQNNGV.